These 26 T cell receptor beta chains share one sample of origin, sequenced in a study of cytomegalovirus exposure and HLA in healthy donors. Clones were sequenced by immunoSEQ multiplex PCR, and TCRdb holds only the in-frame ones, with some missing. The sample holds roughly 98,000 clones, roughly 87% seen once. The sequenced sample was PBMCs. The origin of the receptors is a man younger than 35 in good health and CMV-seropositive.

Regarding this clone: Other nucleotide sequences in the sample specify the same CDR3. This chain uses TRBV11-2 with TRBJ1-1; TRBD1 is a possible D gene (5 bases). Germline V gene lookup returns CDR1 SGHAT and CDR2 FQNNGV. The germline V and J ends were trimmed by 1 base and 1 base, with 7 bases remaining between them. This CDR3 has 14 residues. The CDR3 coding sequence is TGTGCCAGCAGCTTAGTGGGGGGGAACACTGAAGCTTTCTTT. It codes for CASSLVGGNTEAFF.

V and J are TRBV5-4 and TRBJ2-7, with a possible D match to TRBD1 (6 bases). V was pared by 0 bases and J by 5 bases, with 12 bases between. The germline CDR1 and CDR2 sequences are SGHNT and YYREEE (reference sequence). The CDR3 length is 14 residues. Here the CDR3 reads CASSLEQGSDEQYF. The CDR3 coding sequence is TGTGCCAGCAGCTTGGAACAGGGTTCGGACGAGCAGTACTTC.

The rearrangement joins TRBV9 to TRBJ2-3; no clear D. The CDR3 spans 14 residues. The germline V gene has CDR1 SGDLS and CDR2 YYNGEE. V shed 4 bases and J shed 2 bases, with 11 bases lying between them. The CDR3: CASSPGLATDTQYF. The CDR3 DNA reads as TGTGCCAGCAGCCCCGGATTAGCCACAGATACGCAGTATTTT.

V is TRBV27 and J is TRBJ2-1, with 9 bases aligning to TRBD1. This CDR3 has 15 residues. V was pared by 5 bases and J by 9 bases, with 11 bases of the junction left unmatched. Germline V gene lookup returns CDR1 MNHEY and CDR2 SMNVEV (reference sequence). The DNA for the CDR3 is TGTGCCAGCAGTCCGGGACAGGGCCTACGTGTTGAGCAGTTCTTC. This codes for CASSPGQGLRVEQFF.

As DNA, the CDR3 is TGTGCCAGCAGCTTGGGAGGACAGGGGGCCTATGGCTACACCTTC. Its protein is CASSLGGQGAYGYTF. The chain couples TRBV7-9 to TRBJ1-2; 11 nucleotides line up with TRBD1. Germline trimming cut 3 bases from V and 4 bases from J; bases unmatched to any gene: 4. The CDR3 covers 15 residues. Germline CDR1 reads SEHNR; CDR2 reads FQNEAQ (reference sequence).

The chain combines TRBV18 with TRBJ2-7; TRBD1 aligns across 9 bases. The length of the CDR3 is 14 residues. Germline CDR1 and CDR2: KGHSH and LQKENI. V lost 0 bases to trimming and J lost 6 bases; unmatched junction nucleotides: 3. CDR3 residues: CASSPPTGGAEQYF. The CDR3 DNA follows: TGTGCCAGCTCACCACCGACAGGGGGGGCCGAGCAGTACTTC. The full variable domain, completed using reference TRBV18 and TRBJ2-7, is NAGVMQNPRHLVRRRGQEARLRCSPMKGHSHVYWYRQLPEEGLKFMVYLQKENIIDESGMPKERFSAEFPKEGPSILRIQQVVRGDSAAYFCASSPPTGGAEQYFGPGTRLTVT.

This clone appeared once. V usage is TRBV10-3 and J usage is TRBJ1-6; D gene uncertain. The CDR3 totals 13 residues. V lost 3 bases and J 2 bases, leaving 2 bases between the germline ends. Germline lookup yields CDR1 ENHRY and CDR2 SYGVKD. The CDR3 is CAISDTYNSPLHF. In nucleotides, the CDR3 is TGTGCCATCAGTGATACCTATAATTCACCCCTCCACTTT.

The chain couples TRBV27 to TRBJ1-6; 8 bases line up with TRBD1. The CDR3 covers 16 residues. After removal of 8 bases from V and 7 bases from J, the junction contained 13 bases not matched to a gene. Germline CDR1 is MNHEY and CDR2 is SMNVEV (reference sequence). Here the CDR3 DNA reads TGTGCCAGCCAAAACATAGGACAGGGACCCAATTCACCCCTCCACTTT. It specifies CASQNIGQGPNSPLHF.

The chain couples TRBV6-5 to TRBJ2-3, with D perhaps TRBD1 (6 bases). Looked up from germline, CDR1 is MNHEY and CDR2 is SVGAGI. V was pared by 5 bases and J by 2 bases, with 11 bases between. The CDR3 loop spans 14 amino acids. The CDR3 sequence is CASSPDRYTDTQYF. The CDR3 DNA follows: TGTGCCAGCAGTCCGGACAGATACACAGATACGCAGTATTTT.

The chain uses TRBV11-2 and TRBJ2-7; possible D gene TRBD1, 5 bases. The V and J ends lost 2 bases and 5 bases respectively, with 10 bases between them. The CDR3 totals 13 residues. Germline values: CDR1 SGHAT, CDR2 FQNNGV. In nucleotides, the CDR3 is TGTGCCAGCAGCTTATCTCAGGGAAACGAGCAGTACTTC. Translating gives CASSLSQGNEQYF.

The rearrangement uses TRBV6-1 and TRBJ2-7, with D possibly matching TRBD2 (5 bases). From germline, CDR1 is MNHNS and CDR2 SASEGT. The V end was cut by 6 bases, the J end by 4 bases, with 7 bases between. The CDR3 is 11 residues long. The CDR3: CASRRVYEQYF. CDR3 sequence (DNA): TGTGCCAGCAGGAGGGTGTACGAGCAGTACTTC.

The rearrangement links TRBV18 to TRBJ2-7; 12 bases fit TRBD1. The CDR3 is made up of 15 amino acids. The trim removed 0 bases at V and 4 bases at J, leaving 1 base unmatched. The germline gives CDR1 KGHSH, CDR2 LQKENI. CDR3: CASSPPGQGAYEQYF. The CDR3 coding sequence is TGTGCCAGCTCACCACCGGGACAGGGGGCTTACGAGCAGTACTTC. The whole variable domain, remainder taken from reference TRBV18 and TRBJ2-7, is NAGVMQNPRHLVRRRGQEARLRCSPMKGHSHVYWYRQLPEEGLKFMVYLQKENIIDESGMPKERFSAEFPKEGPSILRIQQVVRGDSAAYFCASSPPGQGAYEQYFGPGTRLTVT.

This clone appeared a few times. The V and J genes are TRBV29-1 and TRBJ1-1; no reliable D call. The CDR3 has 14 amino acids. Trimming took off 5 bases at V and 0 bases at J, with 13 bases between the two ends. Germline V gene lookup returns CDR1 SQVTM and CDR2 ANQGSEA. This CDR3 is CSVRSESMNTEAFF. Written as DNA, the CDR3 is TGCAGCGTTCGGTCGGAGAGCATGAACACTGAAGCTTTCTTT. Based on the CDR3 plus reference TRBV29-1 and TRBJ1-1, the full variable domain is SAVISQKPSRDICQRGTSLTIQCQVDSQVTMMFWYRQQPGQSLTLIATANQGSEATYESGFVIDKFPISRPNLTFSTLTVSNMSPEDSSIYLCSVRSESMNTEAFFGQGTRLTVV.

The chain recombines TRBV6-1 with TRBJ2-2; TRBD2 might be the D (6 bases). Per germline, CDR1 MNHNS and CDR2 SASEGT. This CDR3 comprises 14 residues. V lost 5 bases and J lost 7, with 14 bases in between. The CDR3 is CASSPGDKYGELFF. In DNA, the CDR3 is TGTGCCAGCAGTCCGGGGGATAAGTACGGGGAGCTGTTTTTT.

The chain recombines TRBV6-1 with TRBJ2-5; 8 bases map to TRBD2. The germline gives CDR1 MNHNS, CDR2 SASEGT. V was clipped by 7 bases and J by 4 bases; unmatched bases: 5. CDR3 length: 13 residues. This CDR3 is CASTGTRGETQYF. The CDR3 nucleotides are TGTGCCAGCACCGGGACTAGAGGAGAGACCCAGTACTTC.

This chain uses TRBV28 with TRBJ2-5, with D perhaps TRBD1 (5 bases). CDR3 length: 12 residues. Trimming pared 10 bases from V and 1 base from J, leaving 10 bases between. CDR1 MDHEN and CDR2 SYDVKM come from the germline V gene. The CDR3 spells CATCRGQETQYF. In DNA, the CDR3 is TGTGCCACCTGTAGGGGCCAAGAGACCCAGTACTTC.

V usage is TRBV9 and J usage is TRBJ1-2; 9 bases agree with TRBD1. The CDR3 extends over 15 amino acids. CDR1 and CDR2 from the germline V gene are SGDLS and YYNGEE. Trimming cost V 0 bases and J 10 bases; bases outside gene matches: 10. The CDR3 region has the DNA TGTGCCAGCAGCGTAGATGAGGACAGGGGCCCTGCCTACACCTTC. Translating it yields CASSVDEDRGPAYTF.

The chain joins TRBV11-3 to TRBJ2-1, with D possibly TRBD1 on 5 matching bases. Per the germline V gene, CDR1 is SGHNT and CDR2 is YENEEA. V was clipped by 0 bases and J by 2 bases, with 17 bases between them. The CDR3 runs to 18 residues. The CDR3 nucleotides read TGTGCCAGCAGCTTAGATCAGGGCGGCACAACCGCCTACAATGAGCAGTTCTTC. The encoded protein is CASSLDQGGTTAYNEQFF.

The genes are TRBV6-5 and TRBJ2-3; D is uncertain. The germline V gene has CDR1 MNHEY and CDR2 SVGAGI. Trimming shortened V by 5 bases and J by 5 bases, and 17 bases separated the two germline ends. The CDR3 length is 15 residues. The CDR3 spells CASSTSPHTEDTQYF. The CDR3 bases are TGTGCCAGCAGTACCTCCCCCCACACAGAAGATACGCAGTATTTT.

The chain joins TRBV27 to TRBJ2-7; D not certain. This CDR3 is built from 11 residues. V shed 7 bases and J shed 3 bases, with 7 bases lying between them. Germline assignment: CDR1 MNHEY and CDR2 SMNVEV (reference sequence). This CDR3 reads CASNRGYEQYF. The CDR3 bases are TGTGCCAGCAACCGCGGCTACGAGCAGTACTTC.

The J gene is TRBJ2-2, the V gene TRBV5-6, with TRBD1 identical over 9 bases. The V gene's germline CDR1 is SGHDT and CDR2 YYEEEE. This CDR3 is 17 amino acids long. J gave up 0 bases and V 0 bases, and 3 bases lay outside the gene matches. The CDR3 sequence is CASSLAGTGPNTGELFF. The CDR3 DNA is TGTGCCAGCAGCTTGGCCGGGACAGGGCCGAACACCGGGGAGCTGTTTTTT.

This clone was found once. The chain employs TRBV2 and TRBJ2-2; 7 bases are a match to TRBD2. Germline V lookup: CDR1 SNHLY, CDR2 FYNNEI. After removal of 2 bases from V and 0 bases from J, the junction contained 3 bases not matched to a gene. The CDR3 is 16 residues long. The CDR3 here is CASSETGTTNTGELFF. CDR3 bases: TGTGCCAGCAGTGAAACCGGGACTACGAACACCGGGGAGCTGTTTTTT.

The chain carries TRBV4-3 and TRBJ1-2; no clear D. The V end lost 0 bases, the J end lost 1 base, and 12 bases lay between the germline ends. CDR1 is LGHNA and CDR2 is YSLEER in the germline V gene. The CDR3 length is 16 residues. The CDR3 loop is CASSQDRAASNYGYTF. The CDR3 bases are TGCGCCAGCAGCCAAGATCGCGCGGCCAGTAACTATGGCTACACCTTC.

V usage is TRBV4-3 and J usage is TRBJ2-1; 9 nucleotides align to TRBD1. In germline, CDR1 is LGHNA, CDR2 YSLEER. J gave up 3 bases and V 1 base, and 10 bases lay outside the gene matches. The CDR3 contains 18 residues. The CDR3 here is CASSQALQTGGRYNEQFF. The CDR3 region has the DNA TGCGCCAGCAGCCAAGCCCTACAGACAGGGGGTCGCTACAATGAGCAGTTCTTC.

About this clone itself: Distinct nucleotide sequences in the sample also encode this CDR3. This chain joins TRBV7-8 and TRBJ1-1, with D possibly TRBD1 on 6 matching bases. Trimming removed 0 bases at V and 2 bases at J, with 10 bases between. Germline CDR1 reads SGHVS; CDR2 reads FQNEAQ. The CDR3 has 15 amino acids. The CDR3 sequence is CASSLAGGGNTEAFF. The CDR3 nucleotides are TGTGCCAGCAGCTTAGCAGGTGGGGGCAACACTGAAGCTTTCTTT.

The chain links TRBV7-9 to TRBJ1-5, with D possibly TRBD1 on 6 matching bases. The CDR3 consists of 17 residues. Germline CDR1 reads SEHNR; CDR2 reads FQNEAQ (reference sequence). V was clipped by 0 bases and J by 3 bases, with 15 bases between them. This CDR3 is CASSLALRGRNNQPQHF. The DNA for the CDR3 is TGTGCCAGCAGCTTAGCGCTCAGGGGACGAAACAATCAGCCCCAGCATTTT.